The TCR beta chain described here comes from a study of CD4 T cells in relation to SARS-CoV-2 and coronaviruses. Study-level information: ViraFEST: approximately eleven-day antigen culture of PBMCs, then TCR beta CDR3 sequencing. Controls used an HIV-1 Nef peptide pool or no peptide.

Assay used: immunoSEQ multiplex PCR; TCRdb lists only in-frame clones, some missing. The data contain 20,000 to 25,000 clones, 74% of them singletons. Germline CDR1 reads MNHNS; CDR2 reads SASEGT. The J segment lost 4 bases and the V segment lost 4 bases, leaving 14 bases of the junction unmatched. The CDR3 is made up of 17 amino acids. As for this clone: What it recognizes is unknown.

Overall study findings and caveats: The cross-reactivity analysis covered only spike protein, not other viral proteins.

The unexposed donors gave CD4+ T cells in about 2010-2019, prior to COVID-19. After nine to ten days of culture, CD4+ T cells were isolated. Testing used SARS-CoV-2 S/N and four cold-coronavirus spikes on unexposed-donor CD4+ T cells, cells permitting. This TCR was sampled from a human donor in good health. The rearrangement links TRBV6-1 to TRBJ1-1, with 8 positions matching TRBD1. Material: CD4+ T cells from PBMCs, cultured in vitro. The CDR3 spells CASSGSSYGTGGTEAFF. The CDR3 DNA is TGTGCCAGCAGTGGTAGCAGTTACGGTACAGGGGGCACTGAAGCTTTCTTT.